The clone carrying this T cell receptor beta chain was detected a few times. As yet, its antigen is unknown. A universal primer binding site was introduced by template switching. The final cDNA contained unique molecular identifiers. MiXCR was run by TCRdb on the 5' RACE reads, yielding one entry per CDR3 protein. The sample records 450,000 or so distinct CDR3 sequences, more than 13% being singletons. V was shortened by 6 bases and J by 7 bases, with 7 bases between the two germline ends. The CDR3 runs 12 residues. The data stem from a study of identical twins. General observations from the study: Out-of-frame alpha sequences common to twins were enriched for low generation probability.

These data also featured in a second study, about yellow fever vaccine responses in identical twins.

The receptor comes from a woman between 18 and 29 years old in good health. Material: CD4+ T cells sorted from blood. The chain links TRBV12-3 or TRBV12-4 to TRBJ1-6, with D unresolved. CDR3 DNA: TGTGCCAGCAGCCGGGAGAATTCACCCCTCCACTTT. Translating gives CASSRENSPLHF.